This is a list of T cell receptor beta chains from one sample in a study of breast tumors, draining lymph nodes, adjacent tissues. TCRdb reprocessed the multiplex PCR reads with MiXCR, giving one entry per CDR3 protein. The table records about 230,000 distinct CDR3 sequences, around 32% of them present only once. The sequencing sample was made of axillary lymph node tissue. The receptors stem from a female donor with breast cancer. Some clones in this sample may be carry-over from other donors' samples. Both conserved end residues are part of each CDR3.

TRBV6-2/TRBV6-3	CASSYGGTGSNQPQHF
TRBV10-3	CATGPRDQPQHF
TRBV7-9	CASSRAPTYEQYF
TRBV27	CASRTTSGRTGEQFF
TRBV5-8	CASSLLGGNTIYF
TRBV19	CASLAGGSGRYNEQFF
TRBV4-3	CASSRELDYEQYF
TRBV7-3	CASSSAGAVLEDTQYF
TRBV28	CASSFLTGFSTDTQYF
TRBV29-1	CSAYEQEGHEQYF
TRBV19	CASRGQGAGDTQYF
TRBV20-1	CSASVPGSGDNEKLFF
TRBV6-2/TRBV6-3	CASSYSTLAVEQFF
TRBV19	CASSSLGAGTAYEQCF
TRBV5-1	CASSRDRGNTEAFF
TRBV29-1	CSVEAGDEQYF
TRBV6-2/TRBV6-3	CASSYSWGLGNEQFF
TRBV5-1	CASSWAANSPLHF
TRBV25-1	CASSPRAGRRQYF
TRBV7-9	CASSLSTGGNQPQHF
TRBV13	CASSLVLAGGPGYEQYF
TRBV7-3	CASSLKGGGAMNTEAFF
TRBV7-2	CASSVGLAGGRGYNEQFF
TRBV24-1	CATSARDERDSPLHF
TRBV28	CASIQGGSPLHF